The sample holds one count of the clone carrying this T cell receptor beta chain. TCRdb's table, derived via immunoSEQ multiplex PCR, lists solely in-frame clones and lacks some. The sample records just under 350,000 clones, about nine tenths being singletons. Trimming took 5 bases from V and 4 from J, leaving 14 bases between them. The germline V gene encodes CDR1 SGHTA and CDR2 FQGNSA. The CDR3 sequence is 14 residues long. This sample was taken from a study of blood T cell repertoires in COVID-19. Turning to the study itself: Acute-phase and convalescent COVID-19 samples originated in the United States, Italy and Spain. Sources were T cells, B-cell-depleted T cells, or PBMCs; the material itself was cDNA or gDNA.

The clonotype comes from a woman in her 50s with COVID-19, enrolled during active disease. This chain uses TRBV7-2 with TRBJ2-5; a weak D match, TRBD2 (6 bases). Sample: peripheral blood. CDR3 DNA: TGTGCCAGCAGCCCCCCGGGACTGAGAGAGACCCAGTACTTC. It codes for CASSPPGLRETQYF.